This entry features one TCR beta chain sequence. Its antigen is undetermined. The sample belongs to a study of cytomegalovirus exposure and HLA in healthy donors. For the study at large: For the roughly 400 genotyped donors, 65% to 90% fell within the Caucasian-associated ancestry cluster.

Looked up from germline, CDR1 is SEHNR and CDR2 is FQNEAQ (reference sequence). The CDR3 extends over 10 amino acids. The PCR was carried out with 60 Vbeta primers and 13 Jbeta primers. Sequencing used immunoSEQ multiplex PCR; TCRdb keeps in-frame clones, though not all of them. Among about 200,000 clones, 60% to 80% were seen once, and the ten largest hold roughly 3%. Whole-study findings and limits: In a later analysis, at a false discovery rate of 0.05, 15,000 to 20,000 TCR beta sequences were associated with HLA alleles. An analysis that came later showed most CMV-associated TCR beta chains appearing HLA-restricted.

Sequenced input: PBMCs. This sequence joins TRBV7-9 and TRBJ1-2; a possible D gene is TRBD1 (5 bases). The TCR was taken from a woman in her 30s in good health and CMV-seronegative. The CDR3: CAGGGSGYTF. Here the CDR3 DNA reads TGTGCGGGGGGTGGGAGCGGCTACACCTTC. Filled out from reference TRBV7-9 and TRBJ1-2, the complete variable domain reads DTGVSQNPRHKITKRGQNVTFRCDPISEHNRLYWYRQTLGQGPEFLTYFQNEAQLEKSRLLSDRFSAERPKGSFSTLEIQRTEQGDSAMYLCAGGGSGYTFGSGTRLTVV.